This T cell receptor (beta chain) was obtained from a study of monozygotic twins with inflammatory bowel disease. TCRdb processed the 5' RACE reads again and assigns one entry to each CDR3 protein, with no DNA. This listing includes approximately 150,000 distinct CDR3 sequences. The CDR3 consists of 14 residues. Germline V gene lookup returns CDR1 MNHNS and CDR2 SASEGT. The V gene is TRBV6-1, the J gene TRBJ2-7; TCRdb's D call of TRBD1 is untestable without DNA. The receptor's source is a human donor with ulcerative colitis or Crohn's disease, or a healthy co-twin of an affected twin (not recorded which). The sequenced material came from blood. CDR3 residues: CASSDRTGGGEQYF.